The TCR beta chain under discussion was sequenced for a study of blood T cell repertoires in COVID-19. For the study at large: Samples of COVID-19 (acute and convalescent) were obtained from the United States, Italy and Spain. The cDNA or gDNA used as material had been derived from T cells, B-cell-depleted T cells, or PBMCs.

Authors' methods: Reference gene primer amplification gave nucleated cell count estimates. The data were produced by immunoSEQ multiplex PCR, yet TCRdb's version contains in-frame clones alone and is incomplete. V, J and clone size were drawn from that table, and D and trimming were deduced from the DNA. This table has roughly 150,000 clones, roughly 91% appearing once. Germline V CDR1 and CDR2: LNHDA, SQIVND (reference sequence). CDR3 length equals 18 residues. V lost 3 bases, J lost 9 bases, and 15 bases stayed unmatched. The TCR originated in a young man with acute or convalescent COVID-19. Sequenced: peripheral blood. V and J are TRBV19 and TRBJ2-1; TRBD2 agrees at 12 bases. The CDR3 spells CASSIGLAGRTLDAEQFF. CDR3 DNA sequence: TGTGCCAGTAGTATTGGACTAGCGGGAAGAACGTTAGACGCTGAGCAGTTCTTC.